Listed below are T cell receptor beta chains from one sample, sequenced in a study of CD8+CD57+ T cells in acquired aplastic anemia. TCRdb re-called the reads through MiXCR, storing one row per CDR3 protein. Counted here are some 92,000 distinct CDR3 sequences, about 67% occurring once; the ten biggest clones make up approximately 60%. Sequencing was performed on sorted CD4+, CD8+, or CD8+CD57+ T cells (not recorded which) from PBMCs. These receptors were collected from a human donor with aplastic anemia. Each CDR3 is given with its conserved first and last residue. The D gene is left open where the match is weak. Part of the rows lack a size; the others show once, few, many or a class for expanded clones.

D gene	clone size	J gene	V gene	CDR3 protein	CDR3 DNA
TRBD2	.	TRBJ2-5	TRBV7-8	CASSLAPAGGTGETQYF	TGTGCCAGCAGCTTAGCTCCGGCGGGAGGCACGGGCGAGACCCAGTACTTC
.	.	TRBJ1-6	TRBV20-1	CGAPQIRGTRSSYNSPLHF	TGCGGTGCTCCCCAGATTCGGGGGACCAGGAGCTCCTATAATTCACCCCTCCACTTT
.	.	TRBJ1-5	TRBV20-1	CSARDARGQPQHF	TGCAGTGCTAGAGATGCTCGAGGACAGCCCCAGCATTTT
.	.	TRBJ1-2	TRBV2	CASKGTNNYGYTF	TGTGCCAGCAAGGGCACTAACAACTATGGCTACACCTTC
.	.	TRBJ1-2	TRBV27	CASKLEGHYGYTF	TGTGCCAGCAAATTAGAGGGCCACTATGGCTACACCTTC
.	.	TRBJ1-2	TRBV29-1	CSVETLSRQDYGYTF	TGCAGCGTTGAAACCCTGTCGAGACAGGACTATGGCTACACCTTC
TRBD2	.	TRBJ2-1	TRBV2	CASRVAGGGHNEQFF	TGTGCCAGCAGGGTAGCGGGAGGGGGCCACAATGAGCAGTTCTTC
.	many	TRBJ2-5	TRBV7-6	CASSLGLGAETQYF	TGTGCCAGCAGCTTAGGTCTGGGGGCAGAGACCCAGTACTTC
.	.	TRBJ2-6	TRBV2	CASSHDISGANVLTF	TGTGCCAGCAGCCACGACATCTCTGGGGCCAACGTCCTGACTTTC
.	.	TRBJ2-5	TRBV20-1	CSASSQGGQETQYF	TGCAGTGCTAGCAGTCAGGGAGGCCAAGAGACCCAGTACTTC
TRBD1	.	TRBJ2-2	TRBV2	CASKAGTENTGELFF	TGTGCCAGCAAGGCCGGGACAGAGAACACCGGGGAGCTGTTTTTT
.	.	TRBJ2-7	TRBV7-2	CASSPGISYEQYF	TGTGCCAGCAGCCCGGGTATCTCCTACGAGCAGTACTTC
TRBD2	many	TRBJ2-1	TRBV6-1	CASSESSGAYNEQFF	TGTGCCAGCAGTGAATCTAGCGGGGCTTACAATGAGCAGTTCTTC
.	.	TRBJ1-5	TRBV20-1	CSARDVNQPQHF	TGCAGTGCTAGAGACGTGAATCAGCCCCAGCATTTT
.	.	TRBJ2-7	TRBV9	CASSVGPSTSYEQYF	TGCGCCAGCAGCGTAGGACCTTCTACCTCCTACGAGCAGTACTTC
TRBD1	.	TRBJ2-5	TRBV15	CATGTGGNLKETQYF	TGTGCCACAGGAACAGGGGGAAACCTTAAGGAGACCCAGTACTTC
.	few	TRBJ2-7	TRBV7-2	CASSLDRGAYEQYF	TGTGCCAGCAGCTTAGACCGGGGAGCCTACGAGCAGTACTTC
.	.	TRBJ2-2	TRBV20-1	CSAQPGLNTGELFF	TGCAGTGCTCAACCGGGTCTTAACACCGGGGAGCTGTTTTTT
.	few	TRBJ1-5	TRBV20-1	CSASGHNSNQPQHF	TGCAGTGCTAGCGGACACAATAGCAATCAGCCCCAGCATTTT
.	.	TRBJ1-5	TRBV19	CASSKAGPFNQPQHF	TGTGCCAGTAGTAAGGCAGGGCCATTTAATCAGCCCCAGCATTTT
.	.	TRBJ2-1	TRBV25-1	CASSALTGSEQFF	TGTGCCAGCAGTGCTCTGACAGGTTCCGAGCAGTTCTTC
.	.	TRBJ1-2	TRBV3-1	CASSQGQLGGYGHTF	TGTGCCAGCAGCCAAGGACAGCTGGGCGGCTATGGCCACACCTTC
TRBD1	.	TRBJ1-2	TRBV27	CASSLQGARDYVYTF	TGTGCCAGCAGTTTACAGGGGGCGCGGGACTATGTCTACACCTTC
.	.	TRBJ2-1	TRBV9	CASSPDRRSSYNEQFF	TGTGCCAGCAGCCCGGACAGACGAAGCTCCTACAATGAGCAGTTCTTC
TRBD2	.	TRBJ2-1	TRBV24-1	CATSDFAGGRIEQFF	TGTGCCACCAGTGATTTTGCGGGGGGGCGAATTGAGCAGTTCTTC
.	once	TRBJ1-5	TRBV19	CASSIRLLNQPQHF	TGTGCCAGTAGTATTAGACTGCTCAATCAGCCCCAGCATTTT
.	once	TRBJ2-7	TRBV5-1	CASSLGRRPYEQYF	TGCGCCAGCAGCTTGGGGAGGAGACCCTACGAGCAGTACTTC
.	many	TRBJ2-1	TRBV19	CASSIVSKKDEQFF	TGTGCCAGTAGTATAGTGTCCAAGAAGGACGAGCAGTTCTTC
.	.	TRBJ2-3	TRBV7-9	CATSVGLDTQYF	TGTGCCACCAGTGTGGGGCTAGATACGCAGTATTTT
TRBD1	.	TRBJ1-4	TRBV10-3	CATRQGADEKLFF	TGTGCCACCAGACAGGGGGCGGATGAAAAACTGTTTTTT
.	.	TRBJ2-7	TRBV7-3	CASSSRVSYEQYF	TGTGCCAGCAGCTCCAGGGTCTCCTACGAGCAGTACTTC
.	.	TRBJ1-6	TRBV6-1	CASSEASSENSPLHF	TGTGCCAGCAGTGAAGCCTCAAGCGAAAATTCACCCCTCCACTTT
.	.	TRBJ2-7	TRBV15	CATSRKGVGYEQYF	TGTGCCACCAGCAGAAAGGGAGTAGGCTACGAGCAGTACTTC
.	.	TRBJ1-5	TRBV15	CATSGGISNQPQHF	TGTGCCACCAGTGGCGGCATTAGCAATCAGCCCCAGCATTTT
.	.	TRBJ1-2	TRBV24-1	CTQTPQGGYTF	TGTACCCAGACCCCGCAGGGTGGCTACACCTTC
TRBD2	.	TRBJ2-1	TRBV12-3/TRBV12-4	CASTPRTSGGSTAYGEQFF	TGTGCCAGCACCCCGCGGACTAGCGGGGGGTCTACGGCCTATGGTGAGCAGTTCTTC
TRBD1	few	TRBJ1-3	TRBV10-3	CAIRLSRDRTNTIYF	TGTGCCATCAGACTGAGCCGGGACAGGACGAACACCATATATTTT
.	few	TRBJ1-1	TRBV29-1	CSVERALNTEAFF	TGCAGCGTTGAAAGGGCCTTAAACACTGAAGCTTTCTTT
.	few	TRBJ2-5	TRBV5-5	CASSFTGSETQYF	TGTGCCAGCAGCTTCACGGGCAGTGAGACCCAGTACTTC
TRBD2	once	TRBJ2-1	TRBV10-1	CATSSGGPGNEQFF	TGCGCCACCTCTTCGGGGGGGCCAGGGAATGAGCAGTTCTTC